The T cell receptor beta chain under discussion was sequenced for a study of shared T cell receptors in the human thymus. Germline lookup yields CDR1 LNHDA and CDR2 SQIVND (reference sequence). Trimming removed 5 bases from V and 2 bases from J; junction bases left unmatched: 4. The CDR3 runs to 15 residues. Here immunoSEQ multiplex PCR was the method, and the copy in TCRdb shows in-frame clones only, minus some. Here the sample spans hundreds of thousands of clones, around 78% being singletons. The same data also went into a second study, on human thymus T cells. That paper adds: V and J gene usage appeared biased in thymic and blood repertoires.

The receptor was isolated from a boy under three years old with a congenital heart defect. The chain combines TRBV19 with TRBJ2-2, with TRBD2 matching over 8 bases. Specimen: thymocytes. The CDR3, as DNA: TGTGCCAGTAGTGCACTAGCGGCTAACACCGGGGAGCTGTTTTTT. Its translation: CASSALAANTGELFF.